This TCR beta chain was recorded in a study of early T cells in non-severe SARS-CoV-2 infection. This clonotype was seen many times. TCRdb processed the 5' RACE reads anew with MiXCR; each CDR3 protein has one entry. Of 55,000 to 85,000 distinct CDR3 sequences in the sample, roughly an eighth were seen once. There are 16 residues in the CDR3. V lost 0 bases, J lost 3 bases, and 13 bases lay in between. Germline lookup yields CDR1 MRHNA and CDR2 SNTAGT. The chain links TRBV6-4 to TRBJ2-3; no definite D call. Sequences were obtained from whole blood. The TCR sequence derives from an adult who was a healthcare worker with PCR-confirmed SARS-CoV-2 infection or an uninfected control (not recorded which). Written as DNA, the CDR3 is TGTGCCAGCAGTGACTCCCCCCAGATAGAAACAGATACGCAGTATTTT. This translates into CASSDSPQIETDTQYF.